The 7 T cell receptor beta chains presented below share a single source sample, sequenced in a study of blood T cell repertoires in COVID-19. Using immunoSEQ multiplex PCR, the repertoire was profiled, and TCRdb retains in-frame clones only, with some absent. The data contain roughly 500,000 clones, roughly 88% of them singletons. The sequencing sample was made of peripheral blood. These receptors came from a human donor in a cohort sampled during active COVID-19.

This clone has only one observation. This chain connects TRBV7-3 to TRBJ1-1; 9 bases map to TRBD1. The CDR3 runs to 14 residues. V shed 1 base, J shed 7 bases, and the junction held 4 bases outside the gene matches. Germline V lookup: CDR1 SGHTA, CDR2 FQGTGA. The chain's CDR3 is CASSLNADRGEAFF. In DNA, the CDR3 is TGTGCCAGCAGCTTAAATGCGGACAGGGGTGAAGCTTTCTTT.

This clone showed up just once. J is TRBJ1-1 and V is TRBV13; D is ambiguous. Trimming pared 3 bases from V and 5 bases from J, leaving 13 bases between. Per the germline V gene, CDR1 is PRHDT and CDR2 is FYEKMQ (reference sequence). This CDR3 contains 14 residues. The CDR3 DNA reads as TGTGCCAGCAGCTTTACGAGGTTTGTGACTGAAGCTTTCTTT. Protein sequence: CASSFTRFVTEAFF.

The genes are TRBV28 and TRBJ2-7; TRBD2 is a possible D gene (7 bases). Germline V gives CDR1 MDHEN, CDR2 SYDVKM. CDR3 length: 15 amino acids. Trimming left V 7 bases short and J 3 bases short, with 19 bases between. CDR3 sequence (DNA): TGTGCCAGCACCCAATCCGGGGGAGGGGGCTACGAGCAGTACTTC. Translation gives CASTQSGGGGYEQYF.

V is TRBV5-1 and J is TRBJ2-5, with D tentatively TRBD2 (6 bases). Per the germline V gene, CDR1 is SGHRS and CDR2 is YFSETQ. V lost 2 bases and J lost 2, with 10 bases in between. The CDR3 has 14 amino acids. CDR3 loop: CASSLEGLQETQYF. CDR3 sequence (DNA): TGCGCCAGCAGCTTAGAGGGACTGCAAGAGACCCAGTACTTC. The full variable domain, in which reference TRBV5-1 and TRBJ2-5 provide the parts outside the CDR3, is KAGVTQTPRYLIKTRGQQVTLSCSPISGHRSVSWYQQTPGQGLQFLFEYFSETQRNKGNFPGRFSGRQFSNSRSEMNVSTLELGDSALYLCASSLEGLQETQYFGPGTRLLVL.

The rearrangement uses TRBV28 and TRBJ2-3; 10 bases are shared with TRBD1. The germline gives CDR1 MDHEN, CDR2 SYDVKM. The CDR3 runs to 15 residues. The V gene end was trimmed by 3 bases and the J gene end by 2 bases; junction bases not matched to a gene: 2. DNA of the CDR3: TGTGCCAGCAGTTTGGACAGGGGGTTCACAGATACGCAGTATTTT. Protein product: CASSLDRGFTDTQYF.

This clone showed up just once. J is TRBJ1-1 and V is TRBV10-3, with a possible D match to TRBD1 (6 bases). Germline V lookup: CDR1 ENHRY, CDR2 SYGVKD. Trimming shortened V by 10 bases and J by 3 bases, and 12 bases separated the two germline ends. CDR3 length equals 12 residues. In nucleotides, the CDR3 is TGTGCCAGTGCGCCAGGGGACACTGAAGCTTTCTTT. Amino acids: CASAPGDTEAFF.

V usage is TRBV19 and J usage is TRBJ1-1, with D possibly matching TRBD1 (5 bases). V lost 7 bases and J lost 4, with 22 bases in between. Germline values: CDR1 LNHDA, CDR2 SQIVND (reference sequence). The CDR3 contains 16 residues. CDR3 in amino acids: CASIPRWTVGATEAFF. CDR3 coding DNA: TGTGCCAGTATCCCCAGGTGGACGGTTGGGGCCACTGAAGCTTTCTTT.